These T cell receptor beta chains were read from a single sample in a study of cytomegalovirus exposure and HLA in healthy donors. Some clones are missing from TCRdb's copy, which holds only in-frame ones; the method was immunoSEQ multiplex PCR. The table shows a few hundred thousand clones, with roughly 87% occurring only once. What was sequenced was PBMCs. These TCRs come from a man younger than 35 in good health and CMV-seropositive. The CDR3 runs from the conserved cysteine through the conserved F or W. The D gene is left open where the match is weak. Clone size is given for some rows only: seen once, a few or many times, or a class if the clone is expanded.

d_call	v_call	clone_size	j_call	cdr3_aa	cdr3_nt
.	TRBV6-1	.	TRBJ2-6	CASSEYTGANVLTF	TGTGCCAGCAGTGAGTACACCGGGGCCAACGTCCTGACTTTC
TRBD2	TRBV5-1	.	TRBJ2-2	CASSPVAGDGELFF	TGCGCCAGCAGCCCCGTAGCGGGAGACGGGGAGCTGTTTTTT
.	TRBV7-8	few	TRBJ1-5	CASSFGLSYNQPQHF	TGTGCCAGCAGCTTCGGACTGAGCTACAATCAGCCCCAGCATTTT
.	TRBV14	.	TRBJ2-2	CASSQGVAGELFF	TGTGCCAGCAGCCAAGGTGTAGCCGGGGAGCTGTTTTTT
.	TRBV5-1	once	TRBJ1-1	CASSLGSTLNTEAFF	TGCGCCAGCAGCTTGGGCAGTACTTTAAACACTGAAGCTTTCTTT
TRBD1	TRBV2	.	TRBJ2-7	CASSEFGQGEAEQYF	TGTGCCAGCAGCGAATTCGGACAGGGGGAGGCCGAGCAGTACTTC
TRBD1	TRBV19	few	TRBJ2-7	CASSMGTGIHEQYF	TGTGCCAGTAGTATGGGGACAGGGATCCACGAGCAGTACTTC
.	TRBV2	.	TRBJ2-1	CASRRHNEQFF	TGTGCCAGCAGAAGGCACAATGAGCAGTTCTTC
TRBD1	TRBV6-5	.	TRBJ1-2	CASSYRGQGPNYGYTF	TGTGCCAGCAGTTATAGGGGACAGGGGCCTAACTATGGCTACACCTTC
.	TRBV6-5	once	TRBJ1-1	CASSYLQGGPTEAFF	TGTGCCAGCAGTTACCTCCAGGGAGGGCCCACTGAAGCTTTCTTT
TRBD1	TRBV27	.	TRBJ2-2	CASSTPDRVNTGELFF	TGTGCCAGCAGTACCCCTGACAGGGTTAACACCGGGGAGCTGTTTTTT
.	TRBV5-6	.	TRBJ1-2	CASSASSYGYTF	TGTGCCAGCAGCGCATCCTCCTATGGCTACACCTTC
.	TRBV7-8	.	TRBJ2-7	CASSLAGNSYEQYF	TGTGCCAGCAGCTTAGCAGGAAACTCCTACGAGCAGTACTTC
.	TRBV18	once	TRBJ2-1	CASSPLRTWDEQFF	TGTGCCAGCTCACCTCTACGGACCTGGGATGAGCAGTTCTTC
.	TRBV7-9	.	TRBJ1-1	CASSSLGPEAFF	TGTGCCAGCAGCTCGCTGGGACCTGAAGCTTTCTTT
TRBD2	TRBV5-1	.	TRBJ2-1	CASSPGLAGYNEQFF	TGCGCCAGCAGCCCGGGACTAGCGGGATACAATGAGCAGTTCTTC
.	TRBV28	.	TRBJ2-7	CASSFLGTSREQYF	TGTGCCAGCAGTTTTCTGGGGACCTCGCGGGAGCAGTACTTC
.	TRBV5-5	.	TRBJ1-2	CASSRAGTPSWDGYTF	TGTGCCAGCAGCAGGGCCGGGACTCCATCATGGGATGGCTACACCTTC
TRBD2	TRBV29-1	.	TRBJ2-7	CSVSFTGRADEQYF	TGCAGCGTAAGCTTTACCGGGAGGGCTGACGAGCAGTACTTC